These T cell receptor beta chains were read from a single sample in a study of cytomegalovirus exposure and HLA in healthy donors. The table came from immunoSEQ multiplex PCR; TCRdb's copy has only in-frame clones and leaves some out. Here the sample spans around 150,000 clones, around 86% being singletons. The sequencing sample was made of PBMCs. These receptors all come from a man aged 45-65 years in good health and CMV-seropositive. CDR3s include the opening cysteine and the closing phenylalanine or tryptophan. Fields, in order: J gene, clone size, V gene, D gene, CDR3 DNA, CDR3 protein. The D gene is left open where the match is weak. Clone size appears in some rows only: once, few, many, or a class for an expanded clone.

j_gene: TRBJ1-4
abundance: once
v_gene: TRBV11-1
d_gene: TRBD1
CDR3nt: TGTGCCAGCAGCCGAACCGGGACAGCTAATGAAAAACTGTTTTTT
CDR3aa: CASSRTGTANEKLFF

j_gene: TRBJ1-1
abundance: NA
v_gene: TRBV28
d_gene: NA
CDR3nt: TGTGCCAGCGCAATTGACAGGAACACTGAAGCTTTCTTT
CDR3aa: CASAIDRNTEAFF

j_gene: TRBJ2-7
abundance: once
v_gene: TRBV5-6
d_gene: NA
CDR3nt: TGTGCCAGCAGCTCCTTATCCTACGAGCAGTACTTC
CDR3aa: CASSSLSYEQYF

j_gene: TRBJ1-6
abundance: NA
v_gene: TRBV5-1
d_gene: NA
CDR3nt: TGCGCCAGCAGCTACATGTCGGGGGATAATTCACCCCTCCACTTT
CDR3aa: CASSYMSGDNSPLHF

j_gene: TRBJ2-7
abundance: NA
v_gene: TRBV4-2
d_gene: TRBD1
CDR3nt: TGTGCCAGCAGCCAAGGGTACAGGGGACCCTACGAGCAGTACTTC
CDR3aa: CASSQGYRGPYEQYF

j_gene: TRBJ2-3
abundance: NA
v_gene: TRBV19
d_gene: NA
CDR3nt: TGTGCCAGTAGTATTGAGGGAAGGGGCACAGATACGCAGTATTTT
CDR3aa: CASSIEGRGTDTQYF

j_gene: TRBJ1-3
abundance: NA
v_gene: TRBV6-1
d_gene: NA
CDR3nt: TGTGCCAGCAGCCCGGCCCGTGGGGGGGCCACCATATATTTT
CDR3aa: CASSPARGGATIYF

j_gene: TRBJ2-3
abundance: NA
v_gene: TRBV4-1
d_gene: NA
CDR3nt: TGCGCCAGCAGCCAAGATCCAGGGGATACGCAGTATTTT
CDR3aa: CASSQDPGDTQYF

j_gene: TRBJ1-5
abundance: NA
v_gene: TRBV28
d_gene: NA
CDR3nt: TGTGCCAGCACCTTAGGGGGGGGTGGCAATCAGCCCCAGCATTTT
CDR3aa: CASTLGGGGNQPQHF

j_gene: TRBJ2-1
abundance: NA
v_gene: TRBV15
d_gene: TRBD2
CDR3nt: TGTGCCACCAGCACCCCCGGTCCCGGGGCGGGAGGGCCCACCTACAATGAGCAGTTCTTC
CDR3aa: CATSTPGPGAGGPTYNEQFF

j_gene: TRBJ2-5
abundance: NA
v_gene: TRBV7-2
d_gene: NA
CDR3nt: TGTGCCAGCAGCTTAGATGGAGAAGAGACCCAGTACTTC
CDR3aa: CASSLDGEETQYF

j_gene: TRBJ2-3
abundance: NA
v_gene: TRBV10-3
d_gene: TRBD1
CDR3nt: TGTGCCATCAGTGAACCGACAGGGGGTAAGACAGATACGCAGTATTTT
CDR3aa: CAISEPTGGKTDTQYF

j_gene: TRBJ2-7
abundance: few
v_gene: TRBV9
d_gene: NA
CDR3nt: TGTGCCAGCAGCGTGTCGGACACCTCCTACGAGCAGTACTTC
CDR3aa: CASSVSDTSYEQYF

j_gene: TRBJ2-7
abundance: NA
v_gene: TRBV5-6
d_gene: NA
CDR3nt: TGTGCCAGCAGCTTGTCAGCCGGCGGGCAGTACTTC
CDR3aa: CASSLSAGGQYF

j_gene: TRBJ2-7
abundance: NA
v_gene: TRBV7-8
d_gene: TRBD1
CDR3nt: TGTGCCAGCAGCTCGTCCGGGACAGGGAAGGACGAGCAGTACTTC
CDR3aa: CASSSSGTGKDEQYF

j_gene: TRBJ2-3
abundance: NA
v_gene: TRBV7-9
d_gene: NA
CDR3nt: TGTGCCAGCAGTCAGATTGGTGGGAGTGGAGATACGCAGTATTTT
CDR3aa: CASSQIGGSGDTQYF

j_gene: TRBJ2-6
abundance: NA
v_gene: TRBV13
d_gene: NA
CDR3nt: TGTGCCAGCAGCTTAGGTCCCTCCACCAGCTCTGGGGCCAACGTCCTGACTTTC
CDR3aa: CASSLGPSTSSGANVLTF

j_gene: TRBJ2-7
abundance: NA
v_gene: TRBV6-6
d_gene: TRBD2
CDR3nt: TGTGCCAGCAGTTACTCGGGGACTAGCGACGAGCAGTACTTC
CDR3aa: CASSYSGTSDEQYF

j_gene: TRBJ1-1
abundance: NA
v_gene: TRBV7-2
d_gene: NA
CDR3nt: TGTGCCAGCAGCTTAGGGGTAGTAGGGGGTACCACCGAAGCTTTCTTT
CDR3aa: CASSLGVVGGTTEAFF

j_gene: TRBJ2-1
abundance: few
v_gene: TRBV6-1
d_gene: TRBD1
CDR3nt: TGTGCCAGCAGGACCGGGACAGGGGACAATGAGCAGTTCTTC
CDR3aa: CASRTGTGDNEQFF

j_gene: TRBJ1-5
abundance: NA
v_gene: TRBV13
d_gene: TRBD1
CDR3nt: TGTGCCAGCAGCTTGGGTGGGACAGGAGTCCCTCAGCCCCAGCATTTT
CDR3aa: CASSLGGTGVPQPQHF

j_gene: TRBJ2-7
abundance: once
v_gene: TRBV5-1
d_gene: TRBD1
CDR3nt: TGCGCCAGCAGCTTTGGGACAGGGGTTTTCTACGAGCAGTACTTC
CDR3aa: CASSFGTGVFYEQYF